The 2 T cell receptor beta chains in this list originate from one sample, sequenced in a study of CD8 T cell repertoires and HIV-1 epitope variants. Clones were read by immunoSEQ multiplex PCR, and TCRdb kept only the in-frame ones, dropping some. This sample carries about 90,000 clones, 70% to 75% of them seen once, and the ten largest clones take around a quarter. The sample consisted of uncultured baseline CD8+ T cells from peripheral blood mononuclear cells (PBMCs). The receptors were gathered from a male donor with HIV.

CDR3 sequence: CASSFGGTLYNEQFF. The CDR3 DNA reads as TGCGCCAGCAGCTTCGGGGGGACCCTATACAATGAGCAGTTCTTC. This chain connects TRBV5-1 to TRBJ2-1; 7 bases fit TRBD2. Trimming removed 2 bases from V and 4 bases from J; junction bases left unmatched: 6. CDR1 and CDR2 from the germline V gene are SGHRS and YFSETQ. There are 15 residues in the CDR3.

The genes are TRBV5-4 and TRBJ2-4; D gene unclear. Between the trimmed V and J ends, which lost 0 bases and 1 base, there was a span of 5 bases. The CDR3 runs 14 residues. CDR1 SGHNT and CDR2 YYREEE come from the germline V gene (reference sequence). The DNA of the CDR3 is TGTGCCAGCAGCTTGGTTGGGGCCAAAAACATTCAGTACTTC. Translated: CASSLVGAKNIQYF.